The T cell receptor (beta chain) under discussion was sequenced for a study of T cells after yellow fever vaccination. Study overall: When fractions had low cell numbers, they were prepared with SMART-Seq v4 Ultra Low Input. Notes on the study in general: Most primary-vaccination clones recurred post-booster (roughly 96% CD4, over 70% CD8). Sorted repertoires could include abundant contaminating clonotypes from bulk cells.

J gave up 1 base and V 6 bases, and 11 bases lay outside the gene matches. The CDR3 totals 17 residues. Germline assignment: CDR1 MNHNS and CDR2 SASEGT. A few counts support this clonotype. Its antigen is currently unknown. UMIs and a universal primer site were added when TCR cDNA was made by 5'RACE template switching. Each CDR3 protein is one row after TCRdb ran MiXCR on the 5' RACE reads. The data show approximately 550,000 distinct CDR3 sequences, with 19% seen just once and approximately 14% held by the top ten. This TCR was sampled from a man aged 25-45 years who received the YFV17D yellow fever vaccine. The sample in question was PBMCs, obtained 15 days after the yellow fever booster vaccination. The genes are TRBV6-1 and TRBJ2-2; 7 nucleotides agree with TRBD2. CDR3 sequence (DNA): TGTGCCAGCAGATCTATCCCTAGCGGACTGAACACCGGGGAGCTGTTTTTT. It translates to CASRSIPSGLNTGELFF.